Below are 6 T cell receptor beta chains sequenced from a single sample in a study of spatial heterogeneity in lung cancer. No antigen is known for these receptors. Time point here: sample taken at primary tumor resection. From the 5' RACE reads, TCRdb called clonotypes with MiXCR, one entry per CDR3 protein. The profile covers approximately 8,800 distinct CDR3 sequences, with approximately 12% appearing a single time and approximately 9.9% taken by the ten largest. Study-wide points: The study found that expanded intratumoral alpha and beta TCR counts tracked tumor mutation counts.

This specimen was lung tumor tissue, taken at surgery. The receptors were gathered from a male donor with early-stage non-small cell lung cancer.

This clonotype came up many times. The V gene is TRBV6-5, the J gene TRBJ2-5, with D perhaps TRBD1 (6 bases). The CDR3 has 14 amino acids. Deletions cut 6 bases from V and 4 bases from J, with 15 bases between. Germline V CDR1 and CDR2: MNHEY, SVGAGI. The CDR3 here is CASRQGRARETQYF. DNA of the CDR3: TGTGCCAGCAGACAGGGTCGTGCAAGAGAGACCCAGTACTTC.

This clonotype is medium-sized (0.01 to 0.1%) by share. V gene TRBV28 combines with J gene TRBJ2-5, with 11 nucleotides matching TRBD2. This CDR3 contains 15 residues. The V gene end was trimmed by 5 bases and the J gene end by 5 bases; junction bases not matched to a gene: 7. The germline V gene has CDR1 MDHEN and CDR2 SYDVKM. As DNA, the CDR3 is TGTGCCAGCAGTCCAACTAGCGGGAGTACCGAGACCCAGTACTTC. Encoded protein: CASSPTSGSTETQYF. Looking up the rest from reference TRBV28 and TRBJ2-5 gives the full variable domain: DVKVTQSSRYLVKRTGEKVFLECVQDMDHENMFWYRQDPGLGLRLIYFSYDVKMKEKGDIPEGYSVSREKKERFSLILESASTNQTSMYLCASSPTSGSTETQYFGPGTRLLVL.

The V gene is TRBV28, the J gene TRBJ2-7, with D hard to call. The CDR3 loop spans 12 amino acids. Trimming removed 5 bases from V and 3 bases from J, with 8 bases in between. Germline lookup yields CDR1 MDHEN and CDR2 SYDVKM. The CDR3 here is CASSGGVYEQYF. The CDR3 DNA follows: TGTGCCAGCAGTGGCGGAGTCTACGAGCAGTACTTC.

This chain uses TRBV7-9 with TRBJ1-6; D remains ambiguous. CDR1 is SEHNR and CDR2 is FQNEAQ in the germline V gene (reference sequence). The germline V and J ends were trimmed by 0 bases and 9 bases, with 3 bases remaining between them. The CDR3 consists of 12 residues. The CDR3 here is CASSLARSPLHF. The CDR3 DNA is TGTGCCAGCAGCTTAGCTCGTTCACCCCTCCACTTT.

This clonotype was seen many times. The chain combines TRBV5-4 with TRBJ2-5; the D gene is possibly TRBD2 (7 bases). The germline V and J ends were trimmed by 7 bases and 2 bases, with 18 bases remaining between them. The germline V gene encodes CDR1 SGHNT and CDR2 YYREEE (reference sequence). The CDR3 consists of 15 residues. CDR3 coding DNA: TGTGCCAGCCGGGGAGGGGGAGCCCTTCAAGAGACCCAGTACTTC. This sequence encodes CASRGGGALQETQYF.

This clonotype was counted many times. The chain combines TRBV12-3 or TRBV12-4 with TRBJ2-1; D not certain. The CDR3 is 11 residues long. Trimming stripped 6 bases from V and 8 bases from J, with 8 bases between. The CDR3 DNA reads as TGTGCCAGCAGCTATCAGGATGAGCAGTTCTTC. It encodes CASSYQDEQFF.